This TCR beta chain was captured in a study of control samples from healthy donors and cancer patients. The protocol was immunoSEQ multiplex PCR, while the TCRdb copy is restricted to in-frame clones and leaves out a portion. Of approximately 150,000 clones in the sample, about 95% were seen once. The germline CDR1 and CDR2 sequences are MNHEY and SMNVEV (reference sequence). J lost 1 base, V lost 4 bases, and 15 bases had no gene match. The CDR3 consists of 18 residues. This TCR derives from a man aged 60 to 75 with colorectal cancer. Sequenced input: PBMCs. V is TRBV27 and J is TRBJ1-2, with 7 bases that match TRBD1. The CDR3 nucleotides read TGTGCCAGCAGTTCCAGACAGGGTTGGGTTTCGAATAACTATGGCTACACCTTC. Translation gives CASSSRQGWVSNNYGYTF.